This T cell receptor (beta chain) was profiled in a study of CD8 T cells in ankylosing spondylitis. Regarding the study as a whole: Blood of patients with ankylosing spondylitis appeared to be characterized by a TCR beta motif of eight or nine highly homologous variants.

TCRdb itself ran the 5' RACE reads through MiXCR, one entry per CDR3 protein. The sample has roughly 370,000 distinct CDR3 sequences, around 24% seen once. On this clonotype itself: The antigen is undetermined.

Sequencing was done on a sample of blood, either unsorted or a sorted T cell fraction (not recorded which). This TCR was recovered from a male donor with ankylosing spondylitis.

The CDR3 sequence: CASSLMGRDEQYF. CDR3 nucleotide sequence: TGTGCCAGCAGCTTAATGGGTAGAGACGAGCAGTACTTC. The chain joins TRBV7-2 to TRBJ2-7; D gene uncertain. The V gene's germline CDR1 is SGHTA and CDR2 FQGNSA. Trimming took 2 bases from V and 5 from J, leaving 10 bases between them. The CDR3 has 13 amino acids.